These 26 T cell receptor beta chains share one sample of origin, sequenced in a study of monozygotic twins with inflammatory bowel disease. TCRdb reprocessed the 5' RACE reads, with one entry per CDR3 protein and no DNA. This sample contains more than 350,000 distinct CDR3 sequences. Sequencing was done on a sample of blood. These receptors came from a human donor with ulcerative colitis or Crohn's disease, or a healthy co-twin of an affected twin (not recorded which).

The chain has TRBV12-3 or TRBV12-4 and TRBJ1-2. The length of the CDR3 is 13 residues. The CDR3 sequence: CASSLFSNYGYTF.

CDR3 in amino acids: CSASGGASYNEQFF. The chain couples TRBV20-1 to TRBJ2-1; TCRdb reports TRBD2, a call that lacks DNA to check it against. Germline CDR1 reads DFQATT; CDR2 reads SNEGSKA (reference sequence). The CDR3 sequence is 14 residues long.

The V call is TRBV18, the J call TRBJ2-6; as DNA is missing, the TRBD1 call by TCRdb cannot be tested. Germline lookup yields CDR1 KGHSH and CDR2 LQKENI. This CDR3 region has 17 residues. The CDR3 here is CASSPATGGAGANVLTF.

This rearrangement joins TRBV6-4 to TRBJ1-2; TCRdb reports TRBD1, a call that lacks DNA to check it against. Germline-derived CDR1 and CDR2 are MRHNA and SNTAGT. The CDR3 covers 15 residues. CDR3 loop: CASSDAPGGLGGYTF.

This CDR3 reads CASSPTPGTAGYTF. The rearrangement uses TRBV12-3 or TRBV12-4 and TRBJ1-2. CDR3 length equals 14 residues.

The V and J genes are TRBV7-9 and TRBJ1-1; the TRBD1 assignment by TCRdb is unverifiable without DNA. CDR1 is SEHNR, CDR2 FQNEAQ, per germline (reference sequence). This CDR3 has 16 residues. The CDR3 loop is CASSSTGTGGITEAFF.

This chain uses TRBV3-1 with TRBJ1-1; with no DNA, the TCRdb D assignment of TRBD1 cannot be verified. CDR1 and CDR2 from the germline V gene are LGHDT and YNNKEL (reference sequence). This CDR3 region has 13 residues. CDR3 amino acids: CASSGGRATEAFF.

The rearrangement uses TRBV18 and TRBJ1-1; TCRdb selects TRBD1, and the lack of DNA leaves this call unchecked. The CDR3 totals 15 residues. Germline lookup yields CDR1 KGHSH and CDR2 LQKENI. CDR3: CASSPKQGTGTEAFF.

The J gene is TRBJ2-1, the V gene TRBV7-6; without DNA, the TCRdb call of TRBD2 cannot be checked. CDR1 SGHVS and CDR2 FNYEAQ come from the germline V gene. The CDR3 totals 11 residues. The CDR3 reads CASSFGLEQFF.

The J gene is TRBJ1-3, the V gene TRBV7-9; TCRdb names TRBD1, which stays unverified in the absence of DNA. CDR1 is SEHNR, CDR2 FQNEAQ, per germline (reference sequence). The CDR3 extends over 17 amino acids. This chain's CDR3 is CASSLTPLLSSGNTIYF. Using reference TRBV7-9 and TRBJ1-3 for the parts outside the CDR3, the full variable domain is DTGVSQNPRHKITKRGQNVTFRCDPISEHNRLYWYRQTLGQGPEFLTYFQNEAQLEKSRLLSDRFSAERPKGSFSTLEIQRTEQGDSAMYLCASSLTPLLSSGNTIYFGEGSWLTVV.

V usage is TRBV5-1 and J usage is TRBJ2-1; TCRdb reports TRBD1, a call that lacks DNA to check it against. Germline V gene sequence: CDR1 SGHRS, CDR2 YFSETQ. The CDR3 has 15 amino acids. CDR3: CASSFGDRMPNEQFF. Full variable domain (missing parts from reference TRBV5-1 and TRBJ2-1): KAGVTQTPRYLIKTRGQQVTLSCSPISGHRSVSWYQQTPGQGLQFLFEYFSETQRNKGNFPGRFSGRQFSNSRSEMNVSTLELGDSALYLCASSFGDRMPNEQFFGPGTRLTVL.

The chain joins TRBV30 to TRBJ1-1; without DNA, the TCRdb call of TRBD1 cannot be checked. The CDR3 consists of 13 residues. The germline V gene encodes CDR1 GTSNPN and CDR2 SVGIG (reference sequence). The CDR3 spells CAWSAGWTTEAFF.

The chain links TRBV27 to TRBJ2-7; TCRdb picks TRBD1, but there is no DNA to check that call. The CDR3 runs to 16 residues. Germline values: CDR1 MNHEY, CDR2 SMNVEV (reference sequence). CDR3 sequence reads: CASSLSGTIPAYEQYF.

This chain joins TRBV5-1 and TRBJ2-1. Germline V gene data show CDR1 as SGHRS and CDR2 as YFSETQ. The CDR3 loop spans 14 amino acids. The CDR3 sequence: CASSLAANYNEQFF.

The chain couples TRBV6-2 or TRBV6-3 to TRBJ2-1; the D gene TCRdb calls, TRBD1, cannot be checked with no DNA. The CDR3 extends over 15 amino acids. Germline values: CDR1 MNHEY, CDR2 SVGEGT. This CDR3 reads CASTGRGRSYNEQFF.

This rearrangement joins TRBV18 to TRBJ1-1. CDR3 size: 13 residues. CDR1 and CDR2 from the germline V gene are KGHSH and LQKENI. CDR3 protein: CASLGGMDTEAFF.

The chain combines TRBV29-1 with TRBJ1-5. The CDR3 runs 15 residues. From germline, CDR1 is SQVTM and CDR2 ANQGSEA. This CDR3 reads CSVGDGLLGNQPQHF. Full variable domain (outside the CDR3, taken from reference TRBV29-1 and TRBJ1-5): SAVISQKPSRDICQRGTSLTIQCQVDSQVTMMFWYRQQPGQSLTLIATANQGSEATYESGFVIDKFPISRPNLTFSTLTVSNMSPEDSSIYLCSVGDGLLGNQPQHFGDGTRLSIL.

The rearrangement joins TRBV3-1 to TRBJ2-7. CDR1 is LGHDT, CDR2 YNNKEL, per germline (reference sequence). There are 11 residues in the CDR3. The CDR3 spells CASSQLGEQYF.

J is TRBJ1-5 and V is TRBV18; without DNA, the TCRdb call of TRBD1 cannot be checked. The CDR3 has 16 amino acids. CDR1 and CDR2 (germline): KGHSH, LQKENI. CDR3 in amino acids: CASSPPGTGSNQPQHF.

This chain uses TRBV28 with TRBJ2-1; with no DNA, the TCRdb D assignment of TRBD1 cannot be verified. The CDR3 has 15 residues. Germline assignment: CDR1 MDHEN and CDR2 SYDVKM. The CDR3 spells CASRAGTVSYNEQFF.

The chain has TRBV5-4 and TRBJ2-1. The CDR3 is 14 residues long. Germline V lookup: CDR1 SGHNT, CDR2 YYREEE (reference sequence). CDR3: CASSQMLSYNEQFF.

Here the CDR3 reads CSARLAGFQETQYF. This chain connects TRBV20-1 to TRBJ2-5; TCRdb proposes TRBD2, but this gene call is untestable without DNA. This CDR3 is built from 14 residues. The germline CDR1 and CDR2 sequences are DFQATT and SNEGSKA (reference sequence).

V is TRBV11-1 and J is TRBJ2-2; the TCRdb call, TRBD2, lacks DNA for checking. The germline gives CDR1 SGHAT, CDR2 FQDESV (reference sequence). The CDR3 has 18 residues. This CDR3 is CASSFSMDGKSGTGELFF.

This chain links TRBV7-6 with TRBJ2-2. The CDR3 sequence is 12 residues long. In germline, CDR1 is SGHVS, CDR2 FNYEAQ. CDR3 sequence reads: CASSLEAGELFF.

The rearrangement links TRBV5-1 to TRBJ1-2. This CDR3 is 14 amino acids long. CDR1 and CDR2 from the germline V gene are SGHRS and YFSETQ. CDR3 region: CASSLDGRNYGYTF.

V gene TRBV5-6 combines with J gene TRBJ2-6. CDR3 length: 17 amino acids. The germline gives CDR1 SGHDT, CDR2 YYEEEE. The CDR3 loop is CASSPRSVYSGANVLTF.